The 25 T cell receptor beta chains listed next were all sequenced from one sample in a study of PD-L1 blockade in urothelial cancer. TCRdb's copy holds only in-frame clones and misses some; the assay was immunoSEQ multiplex PCR. The table lists 70,000 or so clones, around 84% of them singletons, with about 4.7% in the top ten. The sample consisted of PBMCs, taken around atezolizumab (anti-PD-L1) treatment. These receptor sequences come from a man between 65 and 79 years old with urothelial cancer.

The CDR3 spells CASSNRQGGYGDNEQFF. Here the CDR3 DNA reads TGTGCCAGTAGCAACCGACAGGGGGGATACGGGGACAATGAGCAGTTCTTC. V is TRBV19 and J is TRBJ2-1, with 9 bases aligning to TRBD1. Trimming cost V 6 bases and J 5 bases; bases outside gene matches: 14. The length of the CDR3 is 17 residues. Per the germline V gene, CDR1 is LNHDA and CDR2 is SQIVND (reference sequence). Full variable domain (remainder filled in from reference TRBV19 and TRBJ2-1): DGGITQSPKYLFRKEGQNVTLSCEQNLNHDAMYWYRQDPGQGLRLIYYSQIVNDFQKGDIAEGYSVSREKKESFPLTVTSAQKNPTAFYLCASSNRQGGYGDNEQFFGPGTRLTVL.

J is TRBJ2-2 and V is TRBV10-3, with 10 bases lining up with TRBD2. The CDR3 loop spans 17 amino acids. The junction had 13 bases not matched to a gene; V was cut back by 6 bases and J by 6 bases. The germline V gene encodes CDR1 ENHRY and CDR2 SYGVKD. This CDR3 reads CAIRSRTSGNNAGELFF. Here the CDR3 DNA reads TGTGCCATCAGAAGTCGGACTAGCGGTAATAACGCCGGGGAGCTGTTTTTT.

V and J are TRBV19 and TRBJ2-3; 11 bases are a match to TRBD2. The CDR3 sequence is 16 residues long. V gave up 5 bases and J gave up 1 base; unmatched junction bases: 5. Per germline, CDR1 LNHDA and CDR2 SQIVND (reference sequence). This CDR3 is CASSLLAGAGTDTQYF. The CDR3 nucleotides are TGTGCCAGTAGTTTACTAGCGGGAGCCGGCACAGATACGCAGTATTTT.

The chain's CDR3 is CASSFNPGLSGNTIYF. The CDR3 DNA follows: TGCGCCAGCAGCTTTAACCCAGGGTTGTCTGGAAACACCATATATTTT. The chain couples TRBV5-1 to TRBJ1-3; D perhaps matches TRBD1 (5 bases). V was shortened by 2 bases and J by 1 base, with 13 bases between the two germline ends. The CDR3 runs 16 residues. CDR1 and CDR2 (germline): SGHRS, YFSETQ.

The chain couples TRBV27 to TRBJ1-4; 9 positions agree with TRBD1. The trim removed 4 bases at V and 8 bases at J, leaving 5 bases unmatched. Germline V gene data show CDR1 as MNHEY and CDR2 as SMNVEV (reference sequence). The length of the CDR3 is 14 residues. The CDR3 is CASSSGTGPEKLFF. The CDR3 region has the DNA TGTGCCAGCAGTTCCGGGACAGGGCCCGAAAAACTGTTTTTT.

The genes are TRBV9 and TRBJ1-1; the match to TRBD1 covers 7 bases. The CDR3 totals 16 residues. Germline CDR1 reads SGDLS; CDR2 reads YYNGEE. Trimming at V came to 3 bases and at J to 1 base, leaving 9 bases not matched to a gene. The CDR3 sequence is CASSALTGSTNTEAFF. CDR3 coding DNA: TGTGCCAGCAGCGCCTTGACAGGGTCGACGAACACTGAAGCTTTCTTT.

This rearrangement joins TRBV6-4 to TRBJ2-5; possible D gene TRBD1, 6 bases. TRBJ2-7 matches the DNA end more closely, so the J call is doubtful. The germline V gene has CDR1 MRHNA and CDR2 SNTAGT. This CDR3 has 12 amino acids. The CDR3 coding sequence is TGTGCCATCAAGGACAGAGCCTACGAGCAGTACTTC. It translates to CAIKDRAYEQYF.

V is TRBV6-1 and J is TRBJ2-3; 7 nucleotides line up with TRBD2. This CDR3 is built from 16 residues. V dropped 3 bases and J dropped 5; count of bases not matched to a gene: 11. The germline CDR1 and CDR2 sequences are MNHNS and SASEGT. CDR3 DNA sequence: TGTGCCAGCAGTGAGGCGGGAGACGGGAAGGGAGATACGCAGTATTTT. Its protein product is CASSEAGDGKGDTQYF.

CDR3 amino acids: CASSQTSGRTDTQYF. Here the CDR3 DNA reads TGTGCCAGCAGCCAGACTAGCGGGAGGACCGATACGCAGTATTTT. The chain uses TRBV7-9 and TRBJ2-3, with TRBD2 identical over 13 bases. V shed 5 bases, J shed 6 bases, and the junction held 5 bases outside the gene matches. Per germline, CDR1 SEHNR and CDR2 FQNEAQ (reference sequence). The length of the CDR3 is 15 residues.

CDR3 sequence: CASSWTWAQETQYF. In DNA form, the CDR3 reads TGTGCCAGCAGTTGGACTTGGGCCCAAGAGACCCAGTACTTC. The genes are TRBV28 and TRBJ2-5, with D tentatively TRBD2 (5 bases). The CDR3 contains 14 residues. With 4 bases removed from V and 1 base from J, the gap between germline ends came to 10 bases. CDR1 is MDHEN and CDR2 is SYDVKM in the germline V gene.

V usage is TRBV29-1 and J usage is TRBJ2-2, with 7 bases lining up with TRBD1. CDR3 length: 15 amino acids. V dropped 5 bases and J dropped 1; count of bases not matched to a gene: 7. CDR1 SQVTM and CDR2 ANQGSEA come from the germline V gene. CDR3 sequence reads: CSVLSRDRNTGELFF. In DNA, the CDR3 is TGCAGCGTTTTGTCCCGGGACAGGAACACCGGGGAGCTGTTTTTT.

This clone showed up just once. J is TRBJ1-4 and V is TRBV28; a weak D match, TRBD1 (5 bases). Germline V gene data show CDR1 as MDHEN and CDR2 as SYDVKM. Between the trimmed V and J ends, which lost 5 bases and 11 bases, there was a span of 15 bases. The CDR3 contains 13 residues. CDR3 DNA: TGTGCCAGCAGTCCTTCGGGGGTCAGGAAACTGTTTTTT. It yields the protein CASSPSGVRKLFF.

This clone was observed a single time. This chain connects TRBV15 to TRBJ2-5, with TRBD1 as a possible D gene (6 bases). This CDR3 spans 15 amino acids. The V gene lost 0 bases and the J gene lost 4 bases, with 12 bases spanning the gap. The V gene's germline CDR1 is LNHNV and CDR2 YYDKDF (reference sequence). Here the CDR3 DNA reads TGTGCCACCAGCAGAGATCCAACAGGGAGAGAGACCCAGTACTTC. It specifies CATSRDPTGRETQYF.

The chain is built from TRBV29-1 and TRBJ2-7; D is possibly TRBD1 (7 bases). Trimming left V 6 bases short and J 1 base short, with 16 bases between. The germline CDR1 and CDR2 sequences are SQVTM and ANQGSEA. This CDR3 contains 14 residues. CDR3 bases: TGCAGCGTCCGGAGGGGGACAGCTTCCTACGAGCAGTACTTC. Amino acids: CSVRRGTASYEQYF.

The V and J genes are TRBV12-5 and TRBJ2-7; tentatively, D is TRBD1 (5 bases). V lost 6 bases and J lost 7, with 13 bases in between. CDR3 length: 12 amino acids. Germline V gene data show CDR1 as LGHNT and CDR2 as FRNRAP. CDR3 in amino acids: CASGANRGEQYF. The CDR3 DNA reads TGTGCTAGTGGCGCGAATAGGGGTGAGCAGTACTTC.

The rearrangement joins TRBV28 to TRBJ2-7, with D perhaps matching TRBD2 (7 bases). V lost 10 bases to trimming and J lost 2 bases, with 15 bases between them. Germline V gives CDR1 MDHEN, CDR2 SYDVKM. This CDR3 has 13 residues. CDR3 in DNA: TGTGCCACCTCGGGGGGCGGAGCCTACGAGCAGTACTTC. Its translation is CATSGGGAYEQYF.

The CDR3 bases are TGTGCCATCAGCCCTGACAGGGGGAATGGCTACACCTTC. Its protein is CAISPDRGNGYTF. This chain joins TRBV10-3 and TRBJ1-2; 9 bases are shared with TRBD1. From germline, CDR1 is ENHRY and CDR2 SYGVKD. This CDR3 is built from 13 residues. The trim removed 6 bases at V and 6 bases at J, leaving 5 bases unmatched.

The chain employs TRBV5-1 and TRBJ1-1; 7 bases are a match to TRBD1. This CDR3 spans 16 amino acids. Per the germline V gene, CDR1 is SGHRS and CDR2 is YFSETQ. V gave up 4 bases and J gave up 4 bases; unmatched junction bases: 13. The CDR3 here is CASSLLGQADITEAFF. For the CDR3, the DNA is TGCGCCAGCAGCCTCCTTGGACAGGCGGATATCACTGAAGCTTTCTTT. The full variable domain, its missing parts supplied by reference TRBV5-1 and TRBJ1-1, is KAGVTQTPRYLIKTRGQQVTLSCSPISGHRSVSWYQQTPGQGLQFLFEYFSETQRNKGNFPGRFSGRQFSNSRSEMNVSTLELGDSALYLCASSLLGQADITEAFFGQGTRLTVV.

This chain links TRBV18 with TRBJ2-2; D might be TRBD2 (6 bases). Trimming pared 8 bases from V and 5 bases from J, leaving 12 bases between. Germline CDR1 is KGHSH and CDR2 is LQKENI. The CDR3 covers 13 residues. CDR3 sequence reads: CASAGRQTGELFF. The CDR3, as DNA: TGTGCCAGCGCGGGACGGCAGACCGGGGAGCTGTTTTTT.

This clone was counted between two and nine times. This sequence joins TRBV28 and TRBJ2-6, with 13 bases lining up with TRBD2. V lost 5 bases to trimming and J lost 2 bases; unmatched junction nucleotides: 12. CDR1 and CDR2 from the germline V gene are MDHEN and SYDVKM. The CDR3 consists of 20 residues. The CDR3 sequence: CASSNTPGTSGIPGANVLTF. CDR3 DNA sequence: TGTGCCAGCAGTAACACCCCCGGGACTAGCGGGATCCCTGGGGCCAACGTCCTGACTTTC.

The rearrangement links TRBV28 to TRBJ1-1; a weak D match, TRBD1 (5 bases). Trimming removed 6 bases at V and 11 bases at J, with 13 bases between. The V gene's germline CDR1 is MDHEN and CDR2 SYDVKM. CDR3 size: 11 residues. The CDR3 loop is CASRLDSRAFF. The CDR3 DNA reads as TGTGCCAGCAGATTAGACAGCCGCGCTTTCTTT.

In DNA, the CDR3 is TGTGCCAGCAGCCCCTCGACTAGCGGGAGGGCCGACACCGGGGAGCTGTTTTTT. It translates to CASSPSTSGRADTGELFF. The rearrangement uses TRBV7-3 and TRBJ2-2; 14 bases agree with TRBD2. From germline, CDR1 is SGHTA and CDR2 FQGTGA. The CDR3 totals 18 residues. V dropped 5 bases and J dropped 3; count of bases not matched to a gene: 8. Filled out from reference TRBV7-3 and TRBJ2-2, the complete variable domain reads GAGVSQTPSNKVTEKGKYVELRCDPISGHTALYWYRQSLGQGPEFLIYFQGTGAADDSGLPNDRFFAVRPEGSVSTLKIQRTERGDSAVYLCASSPSTSGRADTGELFFGEGSRLTVL.

The chain joins TRBV19 to TRBJ2-3, with TRBD2 matching over 14 bases. Germline CDR1 LNHDA, CDR2 SQIVND (reference sequence). After removal of 5 bases from V and 4 bases from J, the junction contained 8 bases not matched to a gene. The CDR3 consists of 17 residues. CDR3 sequence reads: CASSLTGLAGVSDTQYF. The CDR3 DNA is TGTGCCAGTAGTCTCACGGGACTAGCGGGAGTCTCAGATACGCAGTATTTT.

This chain uses TRBV19 with TRBJ2-5, with D perhaps TRBD1 (6 bases). V was clipped by 7 bases and J by 4 bases, with 13 bases between them. Germline V gene data show CDR1 as LNHDA and CDR2 as SQIVND (reference sequence). This CDR3 is built from 13 residues. DNA of the CDR3: TGTGCCAGTACTACAGGGCCTCGAGAGACCCAGTACTTC. Its translation is CASTTGPRETQYF. The full variable domain, with the rest looked up from reference TRBV19 and TRBJ2-5, is DGGITQSPKYLFRKEGQNVTLSCEQNLNHDAMYWYRQDPGQGLRLIYYSQIVNDFQKGDIAEGYSVSREKKESFPLTVTSAQKNPTAFYLCASTTGPRETQYFGPGTRLLVL.

This clone was found once. The genes are TRBV29-1 and TRBJ2-7; D possibly corresponds to TRBD1 (6 bases). V dropped 5 bases and J dropped 0 bases, with 14 bases sitting between them. This CDR3 has 14 amino acids. CDR1 SQVTM and CDR2 ANQGSEA come from the germline V gene. The CDR3 is CSVSDRLSSYEQYF. The CDR3, as DNA: TGCAGCGTTTCAGACAGGCTGAGCTCCTACGAGCAGTACTTC.